This TCR beta chain was profiled in a study of T-cell memory formation after mild COVID-19. The overall study: TCR clusters showed largely donor specificity. Overall study results and limits: The appearance of some responding clones in pre-infection memory suggested that cross-reactive memory joined. For contracting clones, CD4+ ones sat mainly in CM and EM, CD8+ in EMRA. There was a balanced CD4/CD8 profile in clones contracting day 15 to 85, and later expanders leaned CD4+.

Per germline, CDR1 LGHNA and CDR2 YNFKEQ. V was shortened by 1 base and J by 0 bases, with 15 bases between the two germline ends. The CDR3 totals 17 residues. With respect to this clonotype: Its cognate antigen is unknown.

One entry per CDR3 protein results from TCRdb running MiXCR on the 5' RACE reads. This sample yields 450,000 to 650,000 distinct CDR3 sequences, of which 18% are seen a single time; approximately 12% belongs to the top ten. V and J are TRBV4-2 and TRBJ1-1, with D possibly matching TRBD1 (5 bases). The sequence was obtained from an adult woman who had mild COVID-19 (a few samples of this study predate the infection). Cell type and time point are not known. Sequencing was done on a sample of PBMCs or a T cell subset sorted from them (not recorded which). CDR3 nucleotides: TGTGCCAGCAGCCAAGGGTCCCCGGGACGGGTGAACACTGAAGCTTTCTTT. Translated, it gives CASSQGSPGRVNTEAFF.